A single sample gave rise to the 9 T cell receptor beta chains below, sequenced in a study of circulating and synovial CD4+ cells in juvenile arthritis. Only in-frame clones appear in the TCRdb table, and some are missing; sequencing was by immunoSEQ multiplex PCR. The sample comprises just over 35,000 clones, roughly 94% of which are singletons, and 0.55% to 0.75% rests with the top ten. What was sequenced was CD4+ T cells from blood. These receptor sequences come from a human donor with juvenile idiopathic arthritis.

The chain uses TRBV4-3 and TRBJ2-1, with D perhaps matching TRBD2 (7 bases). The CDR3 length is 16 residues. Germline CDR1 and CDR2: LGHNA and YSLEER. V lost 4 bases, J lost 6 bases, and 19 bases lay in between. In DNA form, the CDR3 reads TGCGCCAGCAGCCCATTAGTCGTCGGGGGGCGCAATGAGCAGTTCTTC. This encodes CASSPLVVGGRNEQFF.

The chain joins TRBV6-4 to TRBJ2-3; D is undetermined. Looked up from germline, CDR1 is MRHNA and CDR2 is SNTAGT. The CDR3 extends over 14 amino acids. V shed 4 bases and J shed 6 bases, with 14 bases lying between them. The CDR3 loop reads CASSGGTGGDTQYF. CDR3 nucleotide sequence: TGTGCCAGCAGTGGTGGAACGGGTGGGGATACGCAGTATTTT.

CDR3 coding DNA: TGCGCCAGCAGAGAACACCCAGGAACAGATACGCAGTATTTT. Amino acid sequence: CASREHPGTDTQYF. The rearrangement uses TRBV5-1 and TRBJ2-3, with no clear D. From germline, CDR1 is SGHRS and CDR2 YFSETQ. V gave up 5 bases and J gave up 3 bases, with 13 bases separating them. This CDR3 has 14 residues.

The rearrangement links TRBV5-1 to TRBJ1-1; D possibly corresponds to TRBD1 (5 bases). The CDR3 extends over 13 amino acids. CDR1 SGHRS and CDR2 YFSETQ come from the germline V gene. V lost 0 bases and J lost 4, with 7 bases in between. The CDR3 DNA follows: TGCGCCAGCAGCTTGGCAGGGATCACTGAAGCTTTCTTT. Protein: CASSLAGITEAFF.

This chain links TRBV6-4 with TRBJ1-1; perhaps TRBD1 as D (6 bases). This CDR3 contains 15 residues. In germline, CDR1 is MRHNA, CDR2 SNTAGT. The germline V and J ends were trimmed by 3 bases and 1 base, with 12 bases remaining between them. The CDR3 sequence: CASSEGRGANTEAFF. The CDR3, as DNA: TGTGCCAGCAGTGAAGGTCGGGGGGCGAACACTGAAGCTTTCTTT.

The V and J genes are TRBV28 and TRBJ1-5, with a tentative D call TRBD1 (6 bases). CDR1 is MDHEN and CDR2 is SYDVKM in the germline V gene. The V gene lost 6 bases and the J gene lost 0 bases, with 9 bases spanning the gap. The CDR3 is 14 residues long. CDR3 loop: CASRRQDSNQPQHF. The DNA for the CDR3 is TGTGCCAGCAGGAGACAGGATAGCAATCAGCCCCAGCATTTT.

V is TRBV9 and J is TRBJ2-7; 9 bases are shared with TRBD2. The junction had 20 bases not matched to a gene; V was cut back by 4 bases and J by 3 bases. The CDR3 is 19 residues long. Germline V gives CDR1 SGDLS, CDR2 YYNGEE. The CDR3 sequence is CASSPRGSGGARTLYEQYF. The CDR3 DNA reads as TGTGCCAGCAGCCCTCGGGGTAGCGGGGGTGCGCGTACGCTCTACGAGCAGTACTTC.

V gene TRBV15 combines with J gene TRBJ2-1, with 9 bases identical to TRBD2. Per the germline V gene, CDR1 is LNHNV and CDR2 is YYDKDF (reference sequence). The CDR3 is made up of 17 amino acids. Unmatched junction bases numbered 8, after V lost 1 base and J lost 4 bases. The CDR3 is CATSRGGLAGSYNEQFF. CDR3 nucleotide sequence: TGTGCCACCAGCAGAGGCGGCCTAGCGGGGTCATACAATGAGCAGTTCTTC.

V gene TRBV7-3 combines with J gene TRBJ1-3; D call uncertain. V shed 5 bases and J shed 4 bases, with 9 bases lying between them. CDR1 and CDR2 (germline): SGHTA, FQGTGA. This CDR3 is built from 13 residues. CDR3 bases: TGTGCCAGCAGCCTATTCGGGGGAAACACCATATATTTT. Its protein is CASSLFGGNTIYF. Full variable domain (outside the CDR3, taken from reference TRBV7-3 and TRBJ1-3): GAGVSQTPSNKVTEKGKYVELRCDPISGHTALYWYRQSLGQGPEFLIYFQGTGAADDSGLPNDRFFAVRPEGSVSTLKIQRTERGDSAVYLCASSLFGGNTIYFGEGSWLTVV.